This TCR beta chain was observed in a study of T cell clusters in autoimmune cytopenias. Study summary: Per sample, median TRB depth was about 48,000 reads, yielding a median 2,350 distinct clonotypes.

Each sample's input was around 250 ng genomic DNA, some 38,000 genome equivalents. Multiplex touch-down PCR amplified TRB using TRB-A and TRB-B pools in one tube. TCRdb re-called the multiplex PCR reads, yielding one record per CDR3 amino acid sequence without DNA. Its listing shows 3,000 to 3,500 distinct CDR3 sequences. Frequency places this clonotype as medium-sized (0.01 to 0.1%). The CDR3 length is 13 residues. Germline V gene sequence: CDR1 MNHEY, CDR2 SVGAGI. These data were also filed under a second study, of T cell repertoires in aging, cancer and after chemotherapy.

Sequenced material: peripheral blood. This rearrangement joins TRBV6-5 to TRBJ1-5; with no DNA, the TCRdb D assignment of TRBD1 cannot be verified. The source of this sequence is a human donor in good health. Here the CDR3 reads CASSYDRYQPQHF.